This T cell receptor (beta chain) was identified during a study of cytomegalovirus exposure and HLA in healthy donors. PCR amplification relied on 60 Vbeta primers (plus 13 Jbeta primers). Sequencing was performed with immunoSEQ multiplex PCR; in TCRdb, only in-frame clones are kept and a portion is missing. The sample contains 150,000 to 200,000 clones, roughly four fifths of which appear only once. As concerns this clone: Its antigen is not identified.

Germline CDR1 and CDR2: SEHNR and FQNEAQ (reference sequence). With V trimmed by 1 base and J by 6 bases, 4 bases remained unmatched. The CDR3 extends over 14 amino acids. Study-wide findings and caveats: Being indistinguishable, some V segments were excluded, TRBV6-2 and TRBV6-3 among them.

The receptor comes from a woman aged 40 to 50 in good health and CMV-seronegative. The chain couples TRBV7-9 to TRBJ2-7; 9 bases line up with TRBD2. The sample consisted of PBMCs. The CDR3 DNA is TGTGCCAGCAGCTTAGGTAGCGGGAGATTCGAGCAGTACTTC. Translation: CASSLGSGRFEQYF.